This T cell receptor (beta chain) was identified during a study of vaccination and CD4 T cells after COVID-19. Study-level information: Participants were vaccinated with two doses, given as either BNT162b2 or mRNA-1273 vaccine.

The time point is: late sampling 161 to 241 days after vaccination in a few convalescent patients. Trimming removed 5 bases from V and 1 base from J; junction bases left unmatched: 6. The CDR3 spans 16 residues. CDR1 and CDR2 from the germline V gene are DFQATT and SNEGSKA (reference sequence). TCRdb called the PCR reads again in MiXCR, with one record for every CDR3 protein. The repertoire consists of approximately 30,000 distinct CDR3 sequences, with under 65% occurring once and the leading ten covering around 6%. The receptor was derived from a human donor who had recovered from COVID-19. The material sequenced was CD4+ T cells from blood, taken about 7 months after SARS-CoV-2 vaccination. The chain is built from TRBV20-1 and TRBJ2-1, with 12 bases that match TRBD2. The CDR3 loop is CSAVKLAGGSYNEQFF. DNA of the CDR3: TGCAGTGCTGTCAAACTAGCGGGAGGATCCTACAATGAGCAGTTCTTC.